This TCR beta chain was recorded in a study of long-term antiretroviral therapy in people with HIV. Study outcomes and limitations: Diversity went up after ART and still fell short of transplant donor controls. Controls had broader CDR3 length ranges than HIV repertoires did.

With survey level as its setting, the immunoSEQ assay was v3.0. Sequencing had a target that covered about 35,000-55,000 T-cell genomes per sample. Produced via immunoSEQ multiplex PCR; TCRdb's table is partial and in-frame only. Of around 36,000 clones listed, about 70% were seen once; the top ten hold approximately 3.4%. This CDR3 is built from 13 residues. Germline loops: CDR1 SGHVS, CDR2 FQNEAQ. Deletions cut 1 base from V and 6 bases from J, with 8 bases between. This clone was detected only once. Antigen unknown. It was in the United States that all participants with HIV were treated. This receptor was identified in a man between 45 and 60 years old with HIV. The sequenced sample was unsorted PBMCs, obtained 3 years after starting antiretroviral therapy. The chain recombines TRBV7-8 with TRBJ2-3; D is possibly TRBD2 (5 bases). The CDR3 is CASSLGGYDTQYF. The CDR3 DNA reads TGTGCCAGCAGCTTAGGAGGGTACGATACGCAGTATTTT.